This TCR beta chain stems from a study of T cell responses to AZD1222 COVID-19 vaccine. From germline, CDR1 is LNHDA and CDR2 SQIVND (reference sequence). This CDR3 comprises 12 residues. Trimming removed 2 bases from V and 13 bases from J, with 12 bases in between. As concerns this clone: The target antigen is unknown.

Study-wide points: Spike-specific TCR breadth and depth both grew after two AZD1222 doses.

Here immunoSEQ multiplex PCR was the method, and the copy in TCRdb shows in-frame clones only, minus some. The sample holds 120,000 or so clones; approximately 88% are singletons and the top ten take 1.5% to 1.7%. The origin of this receptor is an adult in good health. Sequenced here: peripheral blood, sampled on day 0 of AZD1222 vaccination. The chain uses TRBV19 and TRBJ2-1; D is perhaps TRBD2 (6 bases). The DNA of the CDR3 is TGTGCCAGTAGTATAATCGGGGGATCCCAGTTCTTC. Its translation: CASSIIGGSQFF.